Sequencing of this T cell receptor beta chain was carried out in a study of neurological immune-mediated disorders. CDR3 length equals 11 residues. The V end lost 4 bases, the J end lost 5 bases, and 6 bases lay between the germline ends. Study observations and caveats: On phylogenetic grouping, the repertoires of 18 of 34 multiple sclerosis patients fell within one related-CDR3 cluster, constituting a possible signature.

This clonotype has more than one count but fewer than ten. What it recognizes is unknown. From 15-18 subjects, each sequencing run yielded over 170 million TCR-beta sequences. TCRdb independently ran MiXCR on the 5' RACE reads; one entry per CDR3 protein. The sample has some 95,000 distinct CDR3 sequences; 3.5% to 4% are singletons. The V call is TRBV12-3 or TRBV12-4, the J call TRBJ2-7; no reliable D call. The sequenced sample was PBMCs. The clonotype originates from a woman aged 18-30 years with multiple sclerosis. The CDR3 coding sequence is TGTGCCAGCAGTTGGGTGGACGAGCAGTACTTC. Protein product: CASSWVDEQYF.